This entry describes one TCR beta chain. Its antigen is undetermined. These data belong to a study of persistence of HIV-infected CD4 T cells. The germline gives CDR1 LNHDA, CDR2 SQIVND (reference sequence). Trimming took 3 bases from V and 4 from J, leaving 9 bases between them. This CDR3 region has 13 residues. An overlapping HIV-1 Gag peptide pool stimulated these cells at about 1 ug/peptide/mL. CD40L/CD69 double-negative CD45RO-high memory CD4+ T cells were collected. CD8+ T cells were removed from PBMCs prior to stimulation. General study findings and limits: Antigen-responding cells were enriched for degenerate expanded CDR3beta sequences. Compared with CD3/CD28-stimulated cells, CMV- and Gag-responding cells showed lower TCRbeta richness.

The libraries were made with immunoSEQ version 4 in survey mode. Template was genomic DNA at 10 ng/uL, with up to 1 ug used per sample. Measured with immunoSEQ multiplex PCR; TCRdb has only the in-frame clones, and not every one. The sample consists of around 60,000 clones, 65% to 75% of them appearing once. This sample comprised CD4+ T cells sorted from PBMCs after roughly 20-hour stimulation, obtained from a patient who received antiretroviral therapy. V is TRBV19 and J is TRBJ1-2; D is perhaps TRBD1 (5 bases). This TCR was recovered from an adult man with HIV who was CMV-seropositive. The CDR3 loop is CASSIRVFYGYTF. The CDR3 DNA follows: TGTGCCAGTAGTATCAGGGTATTCTATGGCTACACCTTC.